There are a few counts of the clone carrying this T cell receptor beta chain. The antigen remains undetermined. This CDR3 contains 11 residues. The germline gives CDR1 MDHEN, CDR2 SYDVKM. V lost 3 bases and J 3 bases, leaving 3 bases between the germline ends. The sample is drawn from a study of cytomegalovirus exposure and HLA in healthy donors. Study-level results: TCR association rates varied by HLA locus in a later analysis, with DRB1 highest and HLA-C lowest.

PCR used 60 Vbeta primers and 13 Jbeta primers. Sequencing was performed with immunoSEQ multiplex PCR; in TCRdb, only in-frame clones are kept and a portion is missing. The sample has over 200,000 clones, approximately 81% seen once; the top ten hold over 1%. The receptor comes from a human donor in good health. Sequenced input: PBMCs. The chain joins TRBV28 to TRBJ2-7; D is unclear. The CDR3 sequence is CASSFFYEQYF. CDR3 DNA: TGTGCCAGCAGTTTCTTCTACGAGCAGTACTTC.